These T cell receptor beta chains were read from a single sample in a study of blood T cell repertoires in COVID-19. Profiled with immunoSEQ multiplex PCR; TCRdb holds only in-frame clones, not every one. The table lists 160,000 or so clones, around 90% of them singletons. The material sequenced was peripheral blood. Source of these receptors: a man between 18 and 29 years old with acute or convalescent COVID-19. Both conserved end residues are part of each CDR3. The D gene is left open where the match is weak. Some rows have no size entry. The others give once, few or many, or a class for an expanded clone.

V gene: TRBV2
J gene: TRBJ2-7
clone size: .
D gene: TRBD2
CDR3 protein: CASGREYEYF
CDR3 DNA: TGTGCCAGCGGGCGGGAGTATGAGTACTTC

V gene: TRBV3-1/TRBV3-2
J gene: TRBJ2-1
clone size: .
D gene: .
CDR3 protein: CASSQSLGSYNEQFF
CDR3 DNA: TGTGCCAGCAGCCAATCGCTAGGCTCCTACAATGAGCAGTTCTTC

V gene: TRBV7-8
J gene: TRBJ1-3
clone size: .
D gene: .
CDR3 protein: CASSLNLLGNTIYF
CDR3 DNA: TGTGCCAGCAGTCTTAACTTACTAGGAAACACCATATATTTT

V gene: TRBV20-1
J gene: TRBJ1-4
clone size: .
D gene: .
CDR3 protein: CSAGRGEKLFF
CDR3 DNA: TGCAGTGCTGGCAGGGGAGAAAAACTGTTTTTT

V gene: TRBV6-1
J gene: TRBJ1-2
clone size: .
D gene: TRBD1
CDR3 protein: CASSEAETGSYGYTF
CDR3 DNA: TGTGCCAGCAGTGAAGCAGAGACAGGGTCATATGGCTACACCTTC

V gene: TRBV10-1
J gene: TRBJ1-1
clone size: .
D gene: .
CDR3 protein: CASSIQGNTEAFF
CDR3 DNA: TGCGCCAGCAGTATACAGGGGAACACTGAAGCTTTCTTT

V gene: TRBV19
J gene: TRBJ1-5
clone size: .
D gene: .
CDR3 protein: CASSTIWGENQPQHF
CDR3 DNA: TGTGCCAGTAGTACCATCTGGGGGGAGAATCAGCCCCAGCATTTT

V gene: TRBV7-9
J gene: TRBJ1-4
clone size: once
D gene: TRBD1
CDR3 protein: CASSLYRGIDEKLFF
CDR3 DNA: TGTGCCAGCAGCCTATACAGGGGAATAGATGAAAAACTGTTTTTT

V gene: TRBV2
J gene: TRBJ1-6
clone size: .
D gene: .
CDR3 protein: CASSRNGIQNSPLHF
CDR3 DNA: TGTGCCAGCAGTCGCAACGGGATTCAAAATTCACCCCTCCACTTT

V gene: TRBV25-1
J gene: TRBJ1-1
clone size: .
D gene: .
CDR3 protein: CASGGIMNTEAFF
CDR3 DNA: TGTGCCAGTGGGGGCATCATGAACACTGAAGCTTTCTTT

V gene: TRBV7-9
J gene: TRBJ2-2
clone size: .
D gene: TRBD1
CDR3 protein: CASSPGQEAGELFF
CDR3 DNA: TGTGCCAGCAGCCCGGGACAGGAGGCCGGGGAGCTGTTTTTT

V gene: TRBV6-5
J gene: TRBJ1-3
clone size: .
D gene: TRBD1
CDR3 protein: CASSIRQGVDTIYF
CDR3 DNA: TGTGCCAGCAGTATCCGACAGGGTGTGGACACCATATATTTT

V gene: TRBV12-5
J gene: TRBJ2-3
clone size: .
D gene: .
CDR3 protein: CASGLQGISTDTQYF
CDR3 DNA: TGTGCTAGTGGTTTGCAGGGTATCAGCACAGATACGCAGTATTTT

V gene: TRBV3-1/TRBV3-2
J gene: TRBJ1-1
clone size: .
D gene: TRBD1
CDR3 protein: CASSHIQGARTEAFF
CDR3 DNA: TGTGCCAGCAGCCACATACAGGGGGCGCGAACTGAAGCTTTCTTT

V gene: TRBV7-6
J gene: TRBJ2-3
clone size: once
D gene: TRBD2
CDR3 protein: CASSLVRTSGGTDTQYF
CDR3 DNA: TGTGCCAGCAGCTTAGTCAGGACTAGCGGGGGCACAGATACGCAGTATTTT

V gene: TRBV11-2
J gene: TRBJ1-4
clone size: .
D gene: TRBD1
CDR3 protein: CASSSGQGGEKLFF
CDR3 DNA: TGTGCCAGCAGCTCAGGACAGGGAGGTGAAAAACTGTTTTTT

V gene: TRBV24-1
J gene: TRBJ2-1
clone size: .
D gene: TRBD1
CDR3 protein: CATKSGGEDNEQFF
CDR3 DNA: TGTGCCACCAAGTCAGGGGGCGAAGACAATGAGCAGTTCTTC

V gene: TRBV30
J gene: TRBJ1-4
clone size: .
D gene: .
CDR3 protein: CAWSPNRVRREKLFF
CDR3 DNA: TGTGCCTGGAGTCCCAACAGGGTCAGACGGGAAAAACTGTTTTTT

V gene: TRBV24-1
J gene: TRBJ1-4
clone size: .
D gene: TRBD1
CDR3 protein: CATSDSGTGMEATNEKLFF
CDR3 DNA: TGTGCCACCAGTGATTCGGGGACAGGGATGGAGGCAACTAATGAAAAACTGTTTTTT

V gene: TRBV2
J gene: TRBJ1-5
clone size: once
D gene: TRBD1
CDR3 protein: CASNPQGASNQPQHF
CDR3 DNA: TGTGCCAGCAACCCACAGGGGGCCAGCAATCAGCCCCAGCATTTT

V gene: TRBV6-5
J gene: TRBJ1-1
clone size: .
D gene: .
CDR3 protein: CASRQVEAFF
CDR3 DNA: TGTGCCAGCCGACAGGTCGAAGCTTTCTTT

V gene: TRBV27
J gene: TRBJ2-1
clone size: .
D gene: TRBD1
CDR3 protein: CASRGQLPPEEYNEQFF
CDR3 DNA: TGTGCCAGCAGGGGACAGCTTCCTCCCGAGGAATACAATGAGCAGTTCTTC

V gene: TRBV5-4
J gene: TRBJ2-6
clone size: .
D gene: .
CDR3 protein: CASSSARDTPGANVLTF
CDR3 DNA: TGTGCCAGCAGTTCGGCAAGGGACACCCCTGGGGCCAACGTCCTGACTTTC

V gene: TRBV6-5
J gene: TRBJ1-1
clone size: few
D gene: .
CDR3 protein: CASSPLTGTEAFF
CDR3 DNA: TGTGCCAGCAGTCCCCTCACCGGGACTGAAGCTTTCTTT

V gene: TRBV9
J gene: TRBJ1-4
clone size: .
D gene: TRBD1
CDR3 protein: CASSASSGTGVVEKLFF
CDR3 DNA: TGTGCCAGCAGCGCCTCTAGTGGGACAGGGGTCGTTGAAAAACTGTTTTTT

V gene: TRBV3-1/TRBV3-2
J gene: TRBJ1-1
clone size: .
D gene: TRBD1
CDR3 protein: CASSHGGTARTTEAFF
CDR3 DNA: TGTGCCAGCAGCCATGGGGGGACAGCGAGAACCACTGAAGCTTTCTTT

V gene: TRBV18
J gene: TRBJ1-2
clone size: .
D gene: .
CDR3 protein: CASSPWGGNGYTF
CDR3 DNA: TGTGCCAGCTCCCCCTGGGGGGGGAATGGCTACACCTTC

V gene: TRBV18
J gene: TRBJ2-7
clone size: .
D gene: TRBD1
CDR3 protein: CASSFGQGYEQYF
CDR3 DNA: TGTGCCAGCTCATTCGGACAGGGGTACGAGCAGTACTTC

V gene: TRBV7-8
J gene: TRBJ2-7
clone size: .
D gene: .
CDR3 protein: CASSLWPDFLYEQYF
CDR3 DNA: TGTGCCAGCAGCTTATGGCCGGACTTCCTCTACGAGCAGTACTTC

V gene: TRBV3-1/TRBV3-2
J gene: TRBJ2-2
clone size: .
D gene: .
CDR3 protein: CASSQGGPINTGELFF
CDR3 DNA: TGTGCCAGCAGCCAAGGGGGCCCAATTAACACCGGGGAGCTGTTTTTT

V gene: TRBV5-1
J gene: TRBJ2-1
clone size: .
D gene: .
CDR3 protein: CASSLGGSGSYNEQFF
CDR3 DNA: TGCGCCAGCAGCTTGGGCGGGTCCGGCTCCTACAATGAGCAGTTCTTC

V gene: TRBV27
J gene: TRBJ2-1
clone size: .
D gene: TRBD1
CDR3 protein: CASSPGQGSNEQFF
CDR3 DNA: TGTGCCAGCAGTCCCGGACAGGGGAGCAATGAGCAGTTCTTC

V gene: TRBV6-5
J gene: TRBJ2-2
clone size: .
D gene: TRBD1
CDR3 protein: CASDWTGYTGELFF
CDR3 DNA: TGTGCCAGTGACTGGACAGGGTACACCGGGGAGCTGTTTTTT

V gene: TRBV18
J gene: TRBJ1-1
clone size: .
D gene: .
CDR3 protein: CASSPRGSVREAFF
CDR3 DNA: TGTGCCAGCTCACCTCGGGGTTCCGTTAGGGAAGCTTTCTTT

V gene: TRBV19
J gene: TRBJ2-1
clone size: .
D gene: TRBD2
CDR3 protein: CASSRGGWNNEQFF
CDR3 DNA: TGTGCCAGTAGTAGGGGGGGGTGGAACAATGAGCAGTTCTTC

V gene: TRBV5-1
J gene: TRBJ1-2
clone size: once
D gene: TRBD1
CDR3 protein: CASRESTGYYGYTF
CDR3 DNA: TGCGCCAGCAGGGAATCGACAGGGTACTATGGCTACACCTTC

V gene: TRBV7-2
J gene: TRBJ2-2
clone size: .
D gene: TRBD2
CDR3 protein: CASSKGTSGRYSGELFF
CDR3 DNA: TGTGCCAGCAGCAAAGGGACTAGCGGGAGATATTCCGGGGAGCTGTTTTTT

V gene: TRBV11-2
J gene: TRBJ1-3
clone size: .
D gene: .
CDR3 protein: CASSFVAGNTIYF
CDR3 DNA: TGTGCCAGCAGCTTTGTCGCTGGAAACACCATATATTTT

V gene: TRBV21-1
J gene: TRBJ1-3
clone size: .
D gene: .
CDR3 protein: CASIQARGTGGSGNTIYF
CDR3 DNA: TGTGCCAGCATCCAGGCCAGGGGGACAGGGGGCTCTGGAAACACCATATATTTT

V gene: TRBV3-1/TRBV3-2
J gene: TRBJ2-2
clone size: .
D gene: TRBD2
CDR3 protein: CASSRLAGLNTGELFF
CDR3 DNA: TGTGCCAGCAGCCGACTAGCGGGGTTAAACACCGGGGAGCTGTTTTTT

V gene: TRBV18
J gene: TRBJ1-1
clone size: .
D gene: TRBD1
CDR3 protein: CASSLDRGTEAFF
CDR3 DNA: TGTGCCAGCTCACTTGACAGGGGGACTGAAGCTTTCTTT

V gene: TRBV4-1
J gene: TRBJ1-2
clone size: .
D gene: TRBD1
CDR3 protein: CASSQGDRDYGYTF
CDR3 DNA: TGCGCCAGCAGCCAAGGGGACAGGGACTATGGCTACACCTTC

V gene: TRBV6-5
J gene: TRBJ1-1
clone size: once
D gene: .
CDR3 protein: CASSYLGRPEAFF
CDR3 DNA: TGTGCCAGCAGTTACTTGGGGCGGCCTGAAGCTTTCTTT

V gene: TRBV5-1
J gene: TRBJ1-2
clone size: .
D gene: .
CDR3 protein: CASSLMTPNYGYTF
CDR3 DNA: TGCGCCAGCAGCCTTATGACACCTAACTATGGCTACACCTTC

V gene: TRBV10-2
J gene: TRBJ1-5
clone size: .
D gene: TRBD1
CDR3 protein: CASTQGQGADQPQHF
CDR3 DNA: TGCGCCAGCACCCAAGGACAGGGGGCTGATCAGCCCCAGCATTTT

V gene: TRBV29-1
J gene: TRBJ2-7
clone size: .
D gene: .
CDR3 protein: CSVPTGPYEQYF
CDR3 DNA: TGCAGCGTTCCGACAGGTCCCTACGAGCAGTACTTC

V gene: TRBV5-1
J gene: TRBJ1-1
clone size: .
D gene: TRBD1
CDR3 protein: CASSERTGANTEAFF
CDR3 DNA: TGCGCCAGCAGCGAGAGGACAGGGGCGAACACTGAAGCTTTCTTT

V gene: TRBV11-3
J gene: TRBJ2-2
clone size: .
D gene: TRBD1
CDR3 protein: CASSFLPGQGVNTGELFF
CDR3 DNA: TGTGCCAGCAGCTTTTTGCCGGGGCAGGGGGTCAACACCGGGGAGCTGTTTTTT